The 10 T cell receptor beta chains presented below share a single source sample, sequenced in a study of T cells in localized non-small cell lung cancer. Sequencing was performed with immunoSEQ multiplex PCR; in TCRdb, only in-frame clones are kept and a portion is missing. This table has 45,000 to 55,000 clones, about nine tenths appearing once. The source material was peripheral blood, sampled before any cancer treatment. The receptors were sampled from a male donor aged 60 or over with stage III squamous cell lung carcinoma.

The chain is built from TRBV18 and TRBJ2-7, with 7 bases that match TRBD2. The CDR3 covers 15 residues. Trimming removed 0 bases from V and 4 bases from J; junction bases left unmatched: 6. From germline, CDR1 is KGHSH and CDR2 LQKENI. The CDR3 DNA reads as TGTGCCAGCTCACCACCTTCCGGGAGGCTATACGAGCAGTACTTC. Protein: CASSPPSGRLYEQYF.

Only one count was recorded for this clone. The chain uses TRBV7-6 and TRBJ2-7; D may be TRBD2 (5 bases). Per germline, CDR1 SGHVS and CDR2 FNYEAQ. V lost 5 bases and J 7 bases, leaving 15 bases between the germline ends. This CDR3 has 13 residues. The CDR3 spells CASSPRPRGEQYF. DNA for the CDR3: TGTGCCAGCAGCCCCCGACCGCGCGGGGAGCAGTACTTC.

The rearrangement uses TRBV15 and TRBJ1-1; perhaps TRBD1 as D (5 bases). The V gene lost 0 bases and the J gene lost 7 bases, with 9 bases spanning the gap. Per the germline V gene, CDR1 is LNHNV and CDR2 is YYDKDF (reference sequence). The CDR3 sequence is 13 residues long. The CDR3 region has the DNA TGTGCCACCAGCAGAGATCGGGGCTTTGAAGCTTTCTTT. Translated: CATSRDRGFEAFF.

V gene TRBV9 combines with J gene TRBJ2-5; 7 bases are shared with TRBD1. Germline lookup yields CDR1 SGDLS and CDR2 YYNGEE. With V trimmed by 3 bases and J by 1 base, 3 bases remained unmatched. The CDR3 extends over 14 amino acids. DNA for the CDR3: TGTGCCAGCAGCGGAGGGACAGTCCAAGAGACCCAGTACTTC. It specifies CASSGGTVQETQYF.

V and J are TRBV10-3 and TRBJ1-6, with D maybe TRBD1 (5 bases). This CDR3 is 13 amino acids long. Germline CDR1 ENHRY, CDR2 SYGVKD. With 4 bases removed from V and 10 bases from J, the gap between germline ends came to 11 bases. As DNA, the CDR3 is TGTGCCATCAGTGGCGGGGGAGGATCACCCCTCCACTTT. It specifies CAISGGGGSPLHF.

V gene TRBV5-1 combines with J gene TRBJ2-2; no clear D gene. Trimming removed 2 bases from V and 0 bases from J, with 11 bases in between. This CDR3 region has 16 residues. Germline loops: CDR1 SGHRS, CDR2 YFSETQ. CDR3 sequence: CASSLLSFANTGELFF. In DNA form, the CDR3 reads TGCGCCAGCAGCTTACTTTCGTTCGCGAACACCGGGGAGCTGTTTTTT.

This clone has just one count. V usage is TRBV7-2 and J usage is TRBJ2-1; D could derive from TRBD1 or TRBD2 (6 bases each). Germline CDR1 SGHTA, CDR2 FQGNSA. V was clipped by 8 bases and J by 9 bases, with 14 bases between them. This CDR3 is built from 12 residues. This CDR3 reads CASGGQVFEQFF. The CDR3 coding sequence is TGTGCCAGCGGGGGGCAGGTCTTTGAGCAGTTCTTC.

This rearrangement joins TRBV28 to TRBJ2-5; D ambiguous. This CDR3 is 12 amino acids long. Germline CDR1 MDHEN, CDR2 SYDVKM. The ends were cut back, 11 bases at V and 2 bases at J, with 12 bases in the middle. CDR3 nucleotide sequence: TGTGCCCATTCCCGGGTACAAGAGACCCAGTACTTC. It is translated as CAHSRVQETQYF.

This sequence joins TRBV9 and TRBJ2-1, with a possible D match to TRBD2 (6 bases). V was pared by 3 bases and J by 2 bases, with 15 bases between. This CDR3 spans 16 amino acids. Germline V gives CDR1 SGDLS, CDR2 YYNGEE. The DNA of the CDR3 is TGTGCCAGCAGCGGGGGGTCGGGAGTGGCCTACAATGAGCAGTTCTTC. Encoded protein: CASSGGSGVAYNEQFF.

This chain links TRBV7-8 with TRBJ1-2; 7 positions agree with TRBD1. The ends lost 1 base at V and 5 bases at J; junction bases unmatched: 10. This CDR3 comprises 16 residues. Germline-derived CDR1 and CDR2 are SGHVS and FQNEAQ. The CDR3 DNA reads TGTGCCAGCAGCTTAGAGCCCTTGGACAGGCAGTATGGCTACACCTTC. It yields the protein CASSLEPLDRQYGYTF.